The present TCR beta chain was sequenced within a study of shared clonotypes between healthy human individuals. In its sample, this clone was seen a few times. The CDR3 runs 14 residues. Germline CDR1 is MNHNY and CDR2 is SVGAGI (reference sequence). The V and J ends lost 3 bases and 3 bases respectively, with 9 bases between them. Data came from immunoSEQ multiplex PCR; TCRdb stores just in-frame clones and leaves some out. The sample consists of around 200,000 clones, about 68% of them appearing once. The rearrangement joins TRBV6-6 to TRBJ1-5; D is ambiguous. The source material was memory CD4+ T cells sorted from blood. The subset is: CD45RA-negative fraction. The clonotype comes from a young man in good health. The CDR3: CASSYSLPNQPQHF. The CDR3 DNA reads as TGTGCCAGCAGTTATTCCTTACCCAATCAGCCCCAGCATTTT.